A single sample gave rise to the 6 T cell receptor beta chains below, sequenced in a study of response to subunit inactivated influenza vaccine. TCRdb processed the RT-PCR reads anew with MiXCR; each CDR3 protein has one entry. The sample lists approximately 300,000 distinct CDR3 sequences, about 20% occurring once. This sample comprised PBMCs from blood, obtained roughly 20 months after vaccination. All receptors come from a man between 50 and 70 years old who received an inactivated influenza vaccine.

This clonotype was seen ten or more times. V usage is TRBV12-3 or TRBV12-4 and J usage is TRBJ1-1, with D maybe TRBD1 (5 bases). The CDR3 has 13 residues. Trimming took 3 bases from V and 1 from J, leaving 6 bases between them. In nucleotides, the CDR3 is TGTGCCAGCAGTTTCGGACAGAACACTGAAGCTTTCTTT. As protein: CASSFGQNTEAFF.

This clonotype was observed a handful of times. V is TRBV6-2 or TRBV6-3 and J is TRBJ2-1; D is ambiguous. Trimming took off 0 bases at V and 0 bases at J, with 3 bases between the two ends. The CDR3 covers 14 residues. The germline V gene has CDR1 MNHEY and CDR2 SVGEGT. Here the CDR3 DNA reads TGTGCCAGCAGTTACTCGGGCTCCTACAATGAGCAGTTCTTC. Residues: CASSYSGSYNEQFF.

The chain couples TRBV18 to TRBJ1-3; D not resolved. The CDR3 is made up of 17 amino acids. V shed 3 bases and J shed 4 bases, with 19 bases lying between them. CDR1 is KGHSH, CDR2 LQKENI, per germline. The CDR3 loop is CASSPSEWSVSGNTIYF. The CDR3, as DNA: TGTGCCAGCTCACCTTCCGAGTGGTCAGTTAGCGGAAACACCATATATTTT.

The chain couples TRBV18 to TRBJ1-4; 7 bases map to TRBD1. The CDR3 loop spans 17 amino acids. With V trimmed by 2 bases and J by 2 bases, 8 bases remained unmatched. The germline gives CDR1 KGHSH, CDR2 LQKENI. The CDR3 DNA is TGTGCCAGCTCACCAATGCGACAGGGAGGCACTAATGAAAAACTGTTTTTT. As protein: CASSPMRQGGTNEKLFF.

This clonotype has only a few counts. The CDR3 here is CSASTASGAPYEQYF. In DNA, the CDR3 is TGCAGTGCTAGTACGGCTAGCGGGGCCCCCTACGAGCAGTACTTC. V is TRBV20-1 and J is TRBJ2-7; TRBD2 aligns across 9 bases. The ends lost 3 bases at V and 2 bases at J; junction bases unmatched: 8. This CDR3 is built from 15 residues. Germline values: CDR1 DFQATT, CDR2 SNEGSKA (reference sequence).

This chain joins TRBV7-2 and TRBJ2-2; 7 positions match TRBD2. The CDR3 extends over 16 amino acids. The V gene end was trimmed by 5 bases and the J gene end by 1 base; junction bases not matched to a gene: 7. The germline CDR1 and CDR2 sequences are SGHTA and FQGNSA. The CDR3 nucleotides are TGTGCCAGCAGCCCCGCTGGGGGGGTGAACACCGGGGAGCTGTTTTTT. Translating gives CASSPAGGVNTGELFF.